The clone carrying this T cell receptor (beta chain) has at least ten counts. Antigen: not known. The data were obtained in a study of breast tumors, draining lymph nodes, adjacent tissues. The CDR3 runs 14 residues. Germline V gene lookup returns CDR1 DFQATT and CDR2 SNEGSKA (reference sequence). Trimming took 3 bases from V and 6 from J; bases not matched to a gene: 7. Study-wide findings and caveats: Data fit most tumor T cells coming from lymph node, expanding in tumor. Tumor and nontumor repertoires were significantly more similar in luminal-like than in basal-like breast cancer. Tumor T cell lymph node origin was a supported hypothesis, not proven. Tumor repertoires ranked between lymph nodes and nontumor tissue in diversity, with V and J gene preferences.

From the multiplex PCR reads, TCRdb called clonotypes with MiXCR, one entry per CDR3 protein. The sample consists of more than 200,000 distinct CDR3 sequences, approximately 29% of them appearing once. The lymph nodes were axillary draining lymph nodes from breast cancer patients. Sequencing used axillary lymph node tissue. The sequence was obtained from a female donor with breast cancer. Some clones in this sample may be carry-over from other donors' samples. The V and J genes are TRBV20-1 and TRBJ1-5; 8 nucleotides agree with TRBD1. CDR3 sequence (DNA): TGCAGTGCTAGCCAGGACAGGGTGGGTCAGCCCCAGCATTTT. As protein: CSASQDRVGQPQHF.